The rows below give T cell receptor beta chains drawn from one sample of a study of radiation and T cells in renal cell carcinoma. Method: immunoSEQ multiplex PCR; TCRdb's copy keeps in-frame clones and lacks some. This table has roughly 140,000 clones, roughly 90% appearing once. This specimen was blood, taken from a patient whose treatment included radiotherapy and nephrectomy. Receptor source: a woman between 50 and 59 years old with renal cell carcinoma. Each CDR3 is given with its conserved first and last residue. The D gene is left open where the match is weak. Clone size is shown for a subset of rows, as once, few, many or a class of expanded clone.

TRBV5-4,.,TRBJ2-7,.,TGTGCCAGCAGCTTCGGGACCGCGGGCGAGCAGTACTTC,CASSFGTAGEQYF
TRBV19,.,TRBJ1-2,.,TGTGCCACTGGAGGGCGGACAGACAGACCTCGAGGTGGCTACACCTTC,CATGGRTDRPRGGYTF
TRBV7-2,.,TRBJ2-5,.,TGTGCCAGCAGCCCCCGGGAAAGCCGAGAGACCCAGTACTTC,CASSPRESRETQYF
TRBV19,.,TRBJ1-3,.,TGTGCCAGTAGCCCCAATGGAGGGGACTCTGGAAACACCATATATTTT,CASSPNGGDSGNTIYF
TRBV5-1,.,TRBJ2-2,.,TGCGCCAGCAGCTTGGCATTTTACGGAACCGCGAACACCGGGGAGCTGTTTTTT,CASSLAFYGTANTGELFF
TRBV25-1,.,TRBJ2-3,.,TGTGCCAGCAGTGGGACCTTAGCCCCAGATACGCAGTATTTT,CASSGTLAPDTQYF
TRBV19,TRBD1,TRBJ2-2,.,TGTGCCAGTAGTACCGGACAGGGGGCGGCCGGGGAGCTGTTTTTT,CASSTGQGAAGELFF
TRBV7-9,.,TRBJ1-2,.,TGTGCCAGCAGCTTCCTGGAAAGAGGGGATAACTATGGCTACACCTTC,CASSFLERGDNYGYTF
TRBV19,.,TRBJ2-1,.,TGTGCCAGTAGTAGGAGGTATGAGCAGTTCTTC,CASSRRYEQFF
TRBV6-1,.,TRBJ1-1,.,TGTGCCAGCAGAGGCGGGAACACTGAAGCTTTCTTT,CASRGGNTEAFF
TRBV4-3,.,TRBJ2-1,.,TGCGCCAGCAGCCCTCGATTTAATGATGAGCAGTTCTTC,CASSPRFNDEQFF
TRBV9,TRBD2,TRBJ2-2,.,TGTGCCAGCAGCCCCGGGCTAGCGGGGTTGAACACCGGGGAGCTGTTTTTT,CASSPGLAGLNTGELFF
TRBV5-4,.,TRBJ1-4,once,TGTGCCAGCAGCTTGCCCAGCGAAAAACTGTTTTTT,CASSLPSEKLFF
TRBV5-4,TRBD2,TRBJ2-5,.,TGTGCCAGCAGCCCTAGCGGGGGGGCCTTGGAGACCCAGTACTTC,CASSPSGGALETQYF
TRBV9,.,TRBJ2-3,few,TGTGCCAGCAGCGTAGGGTTTAGGTACTCGTCTAGCACAGATACGCAGTATTTT,CASSVGFRYSSSTDTQYF
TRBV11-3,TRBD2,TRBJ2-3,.,TGTGCCAGCAGCCCGGGACTAGCCACAGATACGCAGTATTTT,CASSPGLATDTQYF
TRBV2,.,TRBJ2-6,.,TGTGCCAGCAGTGAAGGTGCACTCTCTGGGGCCAACGTCCTGACTTTC,CASSEGALSGANVLTF
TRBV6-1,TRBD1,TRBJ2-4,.,TGTGCCAGCAGTGGCAGGGGGTCCAAAAACATTCAGTACTTC,CASSGRGSKNIQYF
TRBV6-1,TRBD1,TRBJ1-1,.,TGTGCCAGCAGGACAGGGGGCGCCTCTGAAGCTTTCTTT,CASRTGGASEAFF
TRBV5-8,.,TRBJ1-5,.,TGTGCCAGCAGCCCCTGGGGCGGGGGGAGCAATCAGCCCCAGCATTTT,CASSPWGGGSNQPQHF
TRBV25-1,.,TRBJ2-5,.,TGTGCCAGCAGTTTAGGACAGACCCAGTACTTC,CASSLGQTQYF
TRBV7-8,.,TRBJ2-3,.,TGTGCCAGCAGCTCCCCTGTGGGGGGGCGGGGTACGCAGTATTTT,CASSSPVGGRGTQYF
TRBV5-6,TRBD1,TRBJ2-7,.,TGTGCCAGCAGACCGACAGGGGGAGGCTACGAGCAGTACTTC,CASRPTGGGYEQYF
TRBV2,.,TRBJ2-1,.,TGTGCCAGCAGTGAAGATGACAGTCAGTATAATGAGCAGTTCTTC,CASSEDDSQYNEQFF
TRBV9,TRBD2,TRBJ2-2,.,TGTGCCAGCAGCCCTAGGACTAGCGACAACACCGGGGAGCTGTTTTTT,CASSPRTSDNTGELFF
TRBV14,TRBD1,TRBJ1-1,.,TGTGCCAGCAGCCAAGGACAGGGGTACACTGAAGCTTTCTTT,CASSQGQGYTEAFF
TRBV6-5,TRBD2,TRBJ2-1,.,TGTGCCAGCTCGCGCGGCGGGGGGGCAATTGAGCAGTTCTTC,CASSRGGGAIEQFF
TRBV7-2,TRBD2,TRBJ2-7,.,TGTGCCAGCAGCCCTATAGCGGGGGCTTCTTACGAGCAGTACTTC,CASSPIAGASYEQYF
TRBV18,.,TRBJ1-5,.,TGTGCCAGCTCACCACTTAGCGGACCAAATAGCAATCAGCCCCAGCATTTT,CASSPLSGPNSNQPQHF
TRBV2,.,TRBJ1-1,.,TGTGCCAGCACCCCCAGGGATCTGAGGGAAGCTTTCTTT,CASTPRDLREAFF